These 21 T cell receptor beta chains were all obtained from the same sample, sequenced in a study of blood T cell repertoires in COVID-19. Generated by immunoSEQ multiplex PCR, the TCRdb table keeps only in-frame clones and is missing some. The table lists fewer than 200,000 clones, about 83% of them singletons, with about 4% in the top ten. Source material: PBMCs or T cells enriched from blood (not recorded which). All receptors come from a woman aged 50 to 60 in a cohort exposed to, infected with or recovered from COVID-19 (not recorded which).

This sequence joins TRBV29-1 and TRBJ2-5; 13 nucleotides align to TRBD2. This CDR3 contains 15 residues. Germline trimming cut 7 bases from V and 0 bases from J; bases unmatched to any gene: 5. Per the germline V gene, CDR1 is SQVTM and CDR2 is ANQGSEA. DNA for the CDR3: TGCAGCGCTGAGACTAGCGGGGGGTACCAAGAGACCCAGTACTTC. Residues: CSAETSGGYQETQYF.

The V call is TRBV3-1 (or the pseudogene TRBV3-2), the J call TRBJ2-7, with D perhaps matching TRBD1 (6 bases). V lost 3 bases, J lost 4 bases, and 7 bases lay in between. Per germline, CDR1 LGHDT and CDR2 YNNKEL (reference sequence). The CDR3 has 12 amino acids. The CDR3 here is CASSQTGYEQYF. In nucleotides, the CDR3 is TGTGCCAGCAGCCAGACAGGATACGAGCAGTACTTC.

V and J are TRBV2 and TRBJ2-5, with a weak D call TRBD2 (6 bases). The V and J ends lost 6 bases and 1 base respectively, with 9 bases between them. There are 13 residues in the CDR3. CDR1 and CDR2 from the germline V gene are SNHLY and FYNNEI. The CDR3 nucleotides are TGTGCCAGCAGCGGGGACTTCCAAGAGACCCAGTACTTC. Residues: CASSGDFQETQYF.

The CDR3: CASSPRKGAGNTIYF. As DNA, the CDR3 is TGTGCCAGCAGCCCCCGGAAGGGGGCTGGAAACACCATATATTTT. The chain joins TRBV3-1 (or the pseudogene TRBV3-2) to TRBJ1-3; perhaps TRBD1 as D (6 bases). Germline CDR1 is LGHDT and CDR2 is YNNKEL (reference sequence). V was cut by 4 bases and J by 2 bases, with 12 bases left in between. The CDR3 sequence is 15 residues long.

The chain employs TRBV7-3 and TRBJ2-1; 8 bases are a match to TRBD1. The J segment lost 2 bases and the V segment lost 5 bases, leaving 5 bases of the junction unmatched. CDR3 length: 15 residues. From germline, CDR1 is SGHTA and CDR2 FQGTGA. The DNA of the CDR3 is TGTGCCAGCAGCCGACAGGGGAACACCTACAATGAGCAGTTCTTC. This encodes CASSRQGNTYNEQFF.

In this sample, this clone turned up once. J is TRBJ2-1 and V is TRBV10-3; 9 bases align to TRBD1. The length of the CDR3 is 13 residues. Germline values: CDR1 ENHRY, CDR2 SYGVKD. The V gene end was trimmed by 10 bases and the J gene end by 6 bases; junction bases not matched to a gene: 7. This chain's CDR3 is CATRQGGSNEQFF. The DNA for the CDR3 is TGTGCCACGCGACAGGGGGGTAGCAATGAGCAGTTCTTC.

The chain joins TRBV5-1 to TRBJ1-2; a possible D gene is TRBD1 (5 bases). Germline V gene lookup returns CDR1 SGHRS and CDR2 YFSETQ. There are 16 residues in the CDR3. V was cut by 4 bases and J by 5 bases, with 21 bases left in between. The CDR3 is CASSPPSTYGGYGYTF. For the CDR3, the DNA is TGCGCCAGCAGCCCCCCTTCTACTTATGGGGGGTATGGCTACACCTTC.

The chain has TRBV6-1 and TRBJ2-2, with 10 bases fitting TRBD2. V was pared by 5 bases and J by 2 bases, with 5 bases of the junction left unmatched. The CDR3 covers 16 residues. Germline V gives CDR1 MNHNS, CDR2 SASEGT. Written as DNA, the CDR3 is TGTGCCAGCAGTAAAGGACTAGCGGTAAACACCGGGGAGCTGTTTTTT. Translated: CASSKGLAVNTGELFF.

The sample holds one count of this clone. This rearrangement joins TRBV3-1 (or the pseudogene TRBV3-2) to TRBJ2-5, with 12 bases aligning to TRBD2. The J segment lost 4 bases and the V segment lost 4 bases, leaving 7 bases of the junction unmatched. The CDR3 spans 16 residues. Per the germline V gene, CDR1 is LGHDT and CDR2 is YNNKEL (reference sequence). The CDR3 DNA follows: TGTGCCAGCAGCCCTAGACTAGCGGGAGAGGGAGAGACCCAGTACTTC. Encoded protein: CASSPRLAGEGETQYF.

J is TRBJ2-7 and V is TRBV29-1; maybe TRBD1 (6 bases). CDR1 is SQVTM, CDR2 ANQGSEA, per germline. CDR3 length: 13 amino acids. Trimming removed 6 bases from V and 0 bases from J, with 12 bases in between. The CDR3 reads CSVARTDSYEQYF. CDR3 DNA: TGCAGCGTCGCCAGGACAGACTCCTACGAGCAGTACTTC.

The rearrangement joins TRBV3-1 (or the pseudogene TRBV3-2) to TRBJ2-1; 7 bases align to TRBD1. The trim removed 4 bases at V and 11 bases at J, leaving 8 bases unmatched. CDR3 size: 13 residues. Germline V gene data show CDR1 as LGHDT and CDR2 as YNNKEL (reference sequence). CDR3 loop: CASSLLLGQQQFF. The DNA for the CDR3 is TGTGCCAGCAGCCTCCTCCTGGGACAGCAGCAGTTCTTC.

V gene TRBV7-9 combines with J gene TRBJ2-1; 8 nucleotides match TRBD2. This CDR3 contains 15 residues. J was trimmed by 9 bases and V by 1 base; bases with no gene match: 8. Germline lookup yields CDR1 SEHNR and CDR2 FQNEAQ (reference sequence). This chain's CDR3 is CASSLELAERSEQFF. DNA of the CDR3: TGTGCCAGCAGCTTAGAACTAGCGGAGAGGTCTGAGCAGTTCTTC. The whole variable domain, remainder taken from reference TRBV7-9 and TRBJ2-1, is DTGVSQNPRHKITKRGQNVTFRCDPISEHNRLYWYRQTLGQGPEFLTYFQNEAQLEKSRLLSDRFSAERPKGSFSTLEIQRTEQGDSAMYLCASSLELAERSEQFFGPGTRLTVL.

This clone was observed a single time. The CDR3 nucleotides are TGCGCCAGCAGCTTGGAGAGCGGGGGGGCCCACAATGAGCAGTTCTTC. Residues: CASSLESGGAHNEQFF. V gene TRBV5-1 combines with J gene TRBJ2-1; TRBD2 aligns across 10 bases. The CDR3 length is 16 residues. The V segment lost 0 bases and the J segment 5 bases; nucleotides outside the gene matches: 5. From germline, CDR1 is SGHRS and CDR2 YFSETQ.

The CDR3 DNA reads as TGCAGTGCTAGTCCCACAGGAAATCAGCCCCAGCATTTT. Protein product: CSASPTGNQPQHF. V usage is TRBV20-1 and J usage is TRBJ1-5, with D possibly being TRBD1 (5 bases). The V gene's germline CDR1 is DFQATT and CDR2 SNEGSKA (reference sequence). The CDR3 extends over 13 amino acids. Trimming took 3 bases from V and 4 from J, leaving 10 bases between them.

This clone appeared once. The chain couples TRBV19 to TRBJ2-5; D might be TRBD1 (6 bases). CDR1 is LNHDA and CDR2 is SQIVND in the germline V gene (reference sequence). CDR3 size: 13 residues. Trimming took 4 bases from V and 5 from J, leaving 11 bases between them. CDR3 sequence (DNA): TGTGCCAGTAGTAGACAGGTGGACGAGACCCAGTACTTC. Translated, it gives CASSRQVDETQYF.

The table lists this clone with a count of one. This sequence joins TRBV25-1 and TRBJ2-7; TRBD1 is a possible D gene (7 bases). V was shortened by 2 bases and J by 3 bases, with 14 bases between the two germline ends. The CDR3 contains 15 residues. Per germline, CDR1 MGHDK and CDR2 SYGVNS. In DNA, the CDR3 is TGTGCCAGCAGTGAAGGGGGGACAGAAGGCTACGAGCAGTACTTC. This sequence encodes CASSEGGTEGYEQYF.

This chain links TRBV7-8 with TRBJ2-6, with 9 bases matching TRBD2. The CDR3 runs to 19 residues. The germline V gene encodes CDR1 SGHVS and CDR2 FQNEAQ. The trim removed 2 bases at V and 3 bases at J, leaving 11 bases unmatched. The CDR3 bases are TGTGCCAGCAGCTTATTATGGCTAGCGGGGCGAAGTGGGGCCAACGTCCTGACTTTC. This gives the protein CASSLLWLAGRSGANVLTF.

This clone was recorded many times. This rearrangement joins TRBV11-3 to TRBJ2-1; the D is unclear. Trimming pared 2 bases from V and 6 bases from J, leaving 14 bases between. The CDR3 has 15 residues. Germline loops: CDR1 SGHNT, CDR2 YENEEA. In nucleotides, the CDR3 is TGTGCCAGCAGCTTATTCGGATCTTGGGCCAATGAGCAGTTCTTC. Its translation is CASSLFGSWANEQFF.

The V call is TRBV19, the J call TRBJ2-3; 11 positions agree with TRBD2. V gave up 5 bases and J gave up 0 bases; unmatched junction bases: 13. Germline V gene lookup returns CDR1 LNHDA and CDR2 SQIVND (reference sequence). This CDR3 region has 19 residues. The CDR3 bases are TGTGCCAGTAGTTCACAAAGACCCGGGACTAGCGGTAGCACAGATACGCAGTATTTT. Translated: CASSSQRPGTSGSTDTQYF.

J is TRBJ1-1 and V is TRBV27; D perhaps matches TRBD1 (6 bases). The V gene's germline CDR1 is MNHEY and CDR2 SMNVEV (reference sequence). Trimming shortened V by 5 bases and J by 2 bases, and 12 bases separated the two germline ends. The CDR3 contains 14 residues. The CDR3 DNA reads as TGTGCCAGCAGTCTCAAGGGGGAAAACACTGAAGCTTTCTTT. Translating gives CASSLKGENTEAFF.

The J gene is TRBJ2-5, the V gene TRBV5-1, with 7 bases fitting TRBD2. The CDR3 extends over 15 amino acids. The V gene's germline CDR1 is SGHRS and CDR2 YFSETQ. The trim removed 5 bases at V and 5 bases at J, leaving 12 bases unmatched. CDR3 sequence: CASSFTSAPGETQYF. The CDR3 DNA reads TGCGCCAGCAGTTTTACTAGCGCCCCGGGGGAGACCCAGTACTTC. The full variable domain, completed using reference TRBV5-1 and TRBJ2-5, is KAGVTQTPRYLIKTRGQQVTLSCSPISGHRSVSWYQQTPGQGLQFLFEYFSETQRNKGNFPGRFSGRQFSNSRSEMNVSTLELGDSALYLCASSFTSAPGETQYFGPGTRLLVL.